Below are 18 T cell receptor beta chains sequenced from a single sample in a study of read filtering for tumor transcriptome and immune sequencing. Molecular barcoded adaptors covering alpha/delta and beta/gamma chains were used on 400 to 450 ng RNA. TCRdb re-analysed the reads in MiXCR, keeping a single row per CDR3 protein. The data contain 50,000 or so distinct CDR3 sequences, more than 10% of them singletons. Sequenced sample: a population of CD138-negative cells sorted from bone marrow. The receptors were sampled from a donor at least 40 years old with multiple myeloma.

This clonotype was counted at least ten times. V gene TRBV19 combines with J gene TRBJ2-7; 12 positions match TRBD2. This CDR3 is built from 14 residues. With 6 bases clipped from V and 6 bases from J, the junction kept 6 bases outside the gene matches. Germline V gives CDR1 LNHDA, CDR2 SQIVND (reference sequence). CDR3 nucleotides: TGTGCCAGTAGACGACTAGCGGGAGACCCCGAGCAGTACTTC. Translating gives CASRRLAGDPEQYF.

For this clonotype: A much larger clone lies one base from this, so it may be a read error. The gene calls are TRBV7-2 and TRBJ2-1; the match to TRBD1 covers 8 bases. Germline CDR1 reads SGHTA; CDR2 reads FQGNSA. The CDR3 has 15 amino acids. The CDR3 protein is CASSLDRTGIREQVF. Written as DNA, the CDR3 is TGTGCCAGCAGCTTAGATCGGACAGGGATTCGCGAGCAGGTCTTC. Looking up the rest from reference TRBV7-2 and TRBJ2-1 gives the full variable domain: GAGVSQSPSNKVTEKGKDVELRCDPISGHTALYWYRQSLGQGLEFLIYFQGNSAPDKSGLPSDRFSAERTGGSVSTLTIQRTQQEDSAVYLCASSLDRTGIREQVFGPGTRLTVL.

This clonotype was recorded many times. This chain connects TRBV20-1 to TRBJ1-2; D uncertain. Between the trimmed V and J ends, which lost 1 base and 1 base, there was a span of 10 bases. Germline CDR1 and CDR2: DFQATT and SNEGSKA (reference sequence). The CDR3 has 14 amino acids. As DNA, the CDR3 is TGCAGTGCTAGAGTCTTGACGGATAACTATGGCTACACCTTC. Protein: CSARVLTDNYGYTF.

The sample holds many counts of this clonotype. V gene TRBV24-1 combines with J gene TRBJ2-1; D is perhaps TRBD2 (6 bases). Trimming took off 2 bases at V and 9 bases at J, with 13 bases between the two ends. This CDR3 comprises 14 residues. Germline V gene sequence: CDR1 KGHDR, CDR2 SFDVKD. CDR3 loop: CATSDSPTRPEQFF. In nucleotides, the CDR3 is TGTGCCACCAGTGATTCCCCGACTAGGCCTGAGCAGTTCTTC.

Turning to this clonotype: One junction end does not reproduce the germline sequence, and a read error may be involved. The rearrangement links TRBV13 to TRBJ2-3, with 10 bases that match TRBD2. The CDR3 length is 14 residues. CDR1 is PRHDT, CDR2 FYEKMQ, per germline (reference sequence). As DNA, the CDR3 is TGTGCCAGCAGCGGTAGCGGGAGGACAGATACGCAGTATTTC. Translating it yields CASSGSGRTDTQYF.

This clonotype was seen at least ten times. V and J are TRBV12-3 or TRBV12-4 and TRBJ1-1, with D possibly TRBD1 on 6 matching bases. The CDR3 covers 14 residues. V lost 6 bases and J 1 base, leaving 12 bases between the germline ends. The CDR3 loop is CASSKRQENTEAFF. CDR3 coding DNA: TGTGCCAGCAGCAAACGACAGGAGAACACTGAAGCTTTCTTT.

This clonotype was seen many times. The genes are TRBV25-1 and TRBJ1-4; D is unresolved. V was trimmed by 9 bases and J by 8 bases, leaving 10 bases between them. Germline CDR1 reads MGHDK; CDR2 reads SYGVNS. CDR3 length equals 11 residues. The CDR3 DNA sequence: TGTGCCAGTCGAAAGGACGAAAAACTGTTTTTT. Translating gives CASRKDEKLFF. Variable domain in full (rest from reference TRBV25-1 and TRBJ1-4): EADIYQTPRYLVIGTGKKITLECSQTMGHDKMYWYQQDPGMELHLIHYSYGVNSTEKGDLSSESTVSRIRTEHFPLTLESARPSHTSQYLCASRKDEKLFFGSGTQLSVL.

V is TRBV20-1 and J is TRBJ2-3, with D possibly TRBD2 on 6 matching bases. Trimming pared 6 bases from V and 0 bases from J, leaving 13 bases between. Germline CDR1 DFQATT, CDR2 SNEGSKA (reference sequence). The CDR3 has 14 amino acids. The CDR3 sequence is CSAGGLQSTDTQYF. The DNA for the CDR3 is TGCAGTGCAGGCGGACTACAGAGCACAGATACGCAGTATTTT.

On this clonotype: A far larger clone is only one base removed, so a read error is likely. The chain joins TRBV7-3 to TRBJ2-7, with TRBD1 matching over 7 bases. Germline lookup yields CDR1 SGHTA and CDR2 FQGTGA. The CDR3 contains 13 residues. CDR3 loop: CACSGQVGYEQYF. In DNA form, the CDR3 reads TGTGCCTGCAGCGGACAGGTTGGCTACGAGCAGTACTTC.

Note on this clonotype: Just one base apart from a much larger clone, this may be a read error. The CDR3 coding sequence is TGTGCCAGCGGCTTAGATTGGGGGAGTTACGAGCAGTACTTC. It yields the protein CASGLDWGSYEQYF. This sequence joins TRBV7-2 and TRBJ2-7; D may correspond to TRBD1 or TRBD2 (5 bases each). Germline CDR1 SGHTA, CDR2 FQGNSA. This CDR3 is built from 14 residues.

This clonotype was observed many times. This CDR3 is CASSQRGTGTEAFF. CDR3 DNA sequence: TGTGCCAGCAGCCAAAGGGGAACAGGGACTGAAGCTTTCTTT. The chain is built from TRBV7-2 and TRBJ1-1; TRBD1 might be the D (6 bases). CDR1 and CDR2 (germline): SGHTA, FQGNSA. The ends were cut back, 5 bases at V and 5 bases at J, with 15 bases in the middle. CDR3 length: 14 amino acids.

A note on this clonotype: A far larger clone is just one base off, so this is likely a read error. The rearrangement uses TRBV6-1 and TRBJ1-5; no clear D gene. The CDR3 spans 14 residues. Germline V gives CDR1 MNHNS, CDR2 SASEGT. The CDR3, as DNA: TGTGACAGCAGCCTCCTATATAGCAATCAGCCCCAGCATTTT. It encodes CDSSLLYSNQPQHF.

This clonotype was counted ten times or more. This chain uses TRBV5-5 with TRBJ2-2, with D unclear. CDR1 and CDR2 (germline): SGHKS, YYEKEE (reference sequence). The CDR3 length is 11 residues. With 4 bases removed from V and 6 bases from J, the gap between germline ends came to 4 bases. For the CDR3, the DNA is TGTGCCAGCAGCCTCCCCGGGGAGCTGTTTTTT. Encoded protein: CASSLPGELFF.

This clonotype was detected many times. The V call is TRBV6-2 or TRBV6-3, the J call TRBJ2-5; 9 bases fit TRBD1. Germline V gene sequence: CDR1 MNHEY, CDR2 SVGEGT. J lost 4 bases, V lost 8 bases, and 8 bases had no gene match. The CDR3 contains 14 residues. The CDR3 loop is CASGYRGPGETQYF. CDR3 nucleotides: TGTGCCAGCGGCTACAGGGGGCCTGGAGAGACCCAGTACTTC.

This clonotype was observed many times. The V call is TRBV7-6, the J call TRBJ2-7; TRBD2 aligns across 8 bases. J gave up 7 bases and V 1 base, and 6 bases lay outside the gene matches. Germline lookup yields CDR1 SGHVS and CDR2 FNYEAQ. CDR3 length: 14 residues. This CDR3 is CASSLGREGLEQYF. The CDR3 DNA follows: TGTGCCAGCAGCTTAGGCCGGGAGGGCCTTGAGCAGTACTTC.

Many counts were recorded for this clonotype. The chain couples TRBV19 to TRBJ2-2; tentative D call: TRBD1 (5 bases). Trimming removed 6 bases from V and 3 bases from J, with 11 bases in between. There are 14 residues in the CDR3. Germline CDR1 LNHDA, CDR2 SQIVND (reference sequence). CDR3 amino acids: CASSTDRYTGELFF. The CDR3 DNA reads TGTGCCAGTAGCACTGACAGATACACCGGGGAGCTGTTTTTT.

This clonotype was seen a handful of times. This sequence joins TRBV20-1 and TRBJ1-1, with D possibly matching TRBD1 (5 bases). V was pared by 6 bases and J by 6 bases, with 17 bases between. Germline assignment: CDR1 DFQATT and CDR2 SNEGSKA (reference sequence). The CDR3 consists of 13 residues. For the CDR3, the DNA is TGCAGTGCCCCTCAAGGCGGGGCCGCTGAAGCTTTCTTT. Protein product: CSAPQGGAAEAFF.

There are many counts of this clonotype. This sequence joins TRBV18 and TRBJ1-5, with D unresolved. The V end was cut by 2 bases, the J end by 6 bases, with 11 bases between. Germline V gene lookup returns CDR1 KGHSH and CDR2 LQKENI. This CDR3 has 14 residues. For the CDR3, the DNA is TGTGCCAGCTCACCATCGAAGGTCGTTCAGCCCCAGCATTTT. Encoded protein: CASSPSKVVQPQHF.